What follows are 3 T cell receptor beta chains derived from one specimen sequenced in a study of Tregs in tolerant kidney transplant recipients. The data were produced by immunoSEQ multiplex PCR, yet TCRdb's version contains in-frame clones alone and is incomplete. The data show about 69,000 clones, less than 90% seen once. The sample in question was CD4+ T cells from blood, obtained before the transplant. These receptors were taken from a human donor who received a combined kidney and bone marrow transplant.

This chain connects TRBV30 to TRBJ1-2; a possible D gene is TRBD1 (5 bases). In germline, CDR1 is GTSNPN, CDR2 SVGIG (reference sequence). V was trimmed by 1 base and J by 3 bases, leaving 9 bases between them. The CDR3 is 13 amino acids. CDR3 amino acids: CAWSEQGHYGYTF. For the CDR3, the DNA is TGTGCCTGGAGTGAGCAGGGCCACTATGGCTACACCTTC.

CDR3 sequence (DNA): TGTGCCAGCAGTTCCGGGACAGGGGCGTACAATGAGCAGTTCTTC. Its protein product is CASSSGTGAYNEQFF. The rearrangement links TRBV28 to TRBJ2-1; TRBD1 matches at 10 bases. Germline V gene lookup returns CDR1 MDHEN and CDR2 SYDVKM. CDR3 length: 15 residues. V lost 4 bases and J lost 4; bases outside the gene matches: 4.

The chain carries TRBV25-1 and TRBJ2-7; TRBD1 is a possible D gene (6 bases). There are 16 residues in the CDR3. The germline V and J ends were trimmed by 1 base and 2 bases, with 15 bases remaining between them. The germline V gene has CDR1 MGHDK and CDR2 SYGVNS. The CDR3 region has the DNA TGTGCCAGCAGTGAATCAGTACAGGGCTCGACCTACGAGCAGTACTTC. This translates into CASSESVQGSTYEQYF.